This T cell receptor (beta chain) emerged from a study of T cell repertoires in cytomegalovirus infection. At the level of the study: Matching HLA type, along with CMV infection, was indicated by public TCR beta signatures.

For this clonotype: Antigen unknown. This clone may be a read error of a much larger clone one base away. In this CDR3 the conserved last residue, phenylalanine or tryptophan, is missing, so a read error is likely.

TCRdb ran MiXCR on the reads and lists one entry per CDR3 protein. Here the sample spans about 530,000 distinct CDR3 sequences, 26% being singletons. Study-level findings and limits: Predominance within the ex vivo response was attributable to HLA-C-restricted CMV-specific TCR beta clonotypes. Accumulated public TCR beta family frequency recognized individuals carrying CMV together with the relevant HLA.

The CDR3 is made up of 15 amino acids. Per the germline V gene, CDR1 is SGHTA and CDR2 is FQGTGA. V shed 5 bases and J shed 1 base, with 14 bases lying between them. Input material: PBMCs. This TCR was sampled from a human donor in good health (CMV status not recorded). Some clones in this sample may be carry-over from other donors' samples. This chain joins TRBV7-3 and TRBJ1-1; a possible D gene is TRBD1 (5 bases). In nucleotides, the CDR3 is TGTGCCAGCAGCCTCGACGGACATCCGAACACTGAAGCTTTCCTT. Translated, it gives CASSLDGHPNTEAFL.